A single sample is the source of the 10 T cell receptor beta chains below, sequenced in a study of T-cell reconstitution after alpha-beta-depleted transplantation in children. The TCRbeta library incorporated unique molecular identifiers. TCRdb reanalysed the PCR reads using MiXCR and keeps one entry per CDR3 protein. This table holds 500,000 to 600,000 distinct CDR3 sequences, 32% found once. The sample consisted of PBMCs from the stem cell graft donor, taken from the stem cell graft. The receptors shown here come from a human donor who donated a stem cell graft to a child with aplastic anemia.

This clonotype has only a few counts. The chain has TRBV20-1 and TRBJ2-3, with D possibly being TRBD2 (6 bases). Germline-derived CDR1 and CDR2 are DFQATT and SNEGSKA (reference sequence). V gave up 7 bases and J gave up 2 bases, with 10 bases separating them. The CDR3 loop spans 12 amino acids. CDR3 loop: CSVTGDTDTQYF. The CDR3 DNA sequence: TGCAGTGTTACGGGGGACACAGATACGCAGTATTTT.

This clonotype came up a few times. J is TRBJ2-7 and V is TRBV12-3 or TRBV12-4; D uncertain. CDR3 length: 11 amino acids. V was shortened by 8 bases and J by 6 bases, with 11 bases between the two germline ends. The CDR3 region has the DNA TGTGCCAGCTGCCTCCGGGCCGAGCAGTACTTC. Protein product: CASCLRAEQYF.

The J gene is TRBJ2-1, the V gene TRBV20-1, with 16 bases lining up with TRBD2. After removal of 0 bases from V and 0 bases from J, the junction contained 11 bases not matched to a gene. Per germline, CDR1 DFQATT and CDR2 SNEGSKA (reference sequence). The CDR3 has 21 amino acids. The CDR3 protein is CSARDGTGTSGRETSYNEQFF. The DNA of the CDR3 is TGCAGTGCTAGAGATGGGACCGGGACTAGCGGGAGGGAAACCTCCTACAATGAGCAGTTCTTC.

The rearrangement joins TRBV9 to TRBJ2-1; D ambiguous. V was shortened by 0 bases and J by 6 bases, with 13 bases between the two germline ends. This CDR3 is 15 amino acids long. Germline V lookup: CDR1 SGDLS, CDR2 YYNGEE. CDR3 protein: CASSVGTRQPNEQFF. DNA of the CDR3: TGTGCCAGCAGCGTAGGAACGCGGCAACCCAATGAGCAGTTCTTC.

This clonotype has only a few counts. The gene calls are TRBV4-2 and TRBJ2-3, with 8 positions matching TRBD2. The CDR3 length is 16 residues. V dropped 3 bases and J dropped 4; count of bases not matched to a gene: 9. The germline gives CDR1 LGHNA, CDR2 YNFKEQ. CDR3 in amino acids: CASSQGREGRADTQYF. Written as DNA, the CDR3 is TGTGCCAGCAGCCAGGGTCGGGAGGGCCGCGCAGATACGCAGTATTTT.

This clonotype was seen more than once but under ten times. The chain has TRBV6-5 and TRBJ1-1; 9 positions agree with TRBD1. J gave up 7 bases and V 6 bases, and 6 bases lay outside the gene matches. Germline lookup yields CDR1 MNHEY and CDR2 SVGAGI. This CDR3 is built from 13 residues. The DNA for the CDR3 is TGTGCCAGCAGGTACAGGGGGCTCGGTGAAGCTTTCTTT. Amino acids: CASRYRGLGEAFF.

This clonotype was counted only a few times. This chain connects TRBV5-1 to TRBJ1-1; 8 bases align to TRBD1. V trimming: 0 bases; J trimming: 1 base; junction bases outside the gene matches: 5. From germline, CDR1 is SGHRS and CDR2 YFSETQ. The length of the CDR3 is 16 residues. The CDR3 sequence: CASSLGSGQANTEAFF. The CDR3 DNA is TGCGCCAGCAGCTTGGGATCGGGACAGGCGAACACTGAAGCTTTCTTT.

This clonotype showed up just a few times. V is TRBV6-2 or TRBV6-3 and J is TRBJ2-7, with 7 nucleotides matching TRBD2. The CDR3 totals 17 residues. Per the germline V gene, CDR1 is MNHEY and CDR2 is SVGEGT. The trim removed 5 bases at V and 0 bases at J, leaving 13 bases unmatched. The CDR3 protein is CASSPRYRTSDSYEQYV. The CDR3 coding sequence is TGTGCCAGCAGTCCCCGTTACCGGACTAGTGACTCCTACGAGCAGTACGTC.

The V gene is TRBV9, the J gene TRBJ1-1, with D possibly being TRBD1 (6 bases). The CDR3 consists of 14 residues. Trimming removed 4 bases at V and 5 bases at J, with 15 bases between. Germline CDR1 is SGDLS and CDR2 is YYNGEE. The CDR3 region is CASSPLVGGTEAFF. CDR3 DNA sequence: TGTGCCAGCAGCCCCCTGGTAGGGGGAACTGAAGCTTTCTTT.

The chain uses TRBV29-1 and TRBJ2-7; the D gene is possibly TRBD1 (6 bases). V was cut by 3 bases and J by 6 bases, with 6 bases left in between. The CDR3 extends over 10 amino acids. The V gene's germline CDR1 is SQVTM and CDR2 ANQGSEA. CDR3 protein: CSVEGAEQYF. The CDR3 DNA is TGCAGCGTTGAGGGGGCCGAGCAGTACTTC.